Listed here is a single TCR beta chain. Its specific antigen is unknown. No base quality information exists; no much larger clone differs at one position. There are 20 amino acids in the CDR3, from cysteine to phenylalanine inclusive. Kept here is only the CDR3 DNA, which spans 60 bases and is read in frame from base 1. The trim is 4 bases for V and 2 bases for J, with a gap of 31 bases between the germline ends. Each collaborating institution followed its own protocols to collect whole blood in K2EDTA tubes. Collaborator samples were shipped for TCRbeta analysis as frozen whole blood, isolated PBMCs, or DNA extracted from either sample type. These data originate in a study of blood T cell repertoires in COVID-19 (dated by TCRdb to between 2020 and 2021). Regarding the complete study: The collaborator samples originated in the United States, Italy and Spain and spanned the acute and convalescent phases of COVID-19. The prospective study material was composed of cDNA or gDNA derived from T cells, B-cell-depleted T cells, or PBMCs. Deeply sampled blood TCRbeta repertoires from subjects exposed to, actively infected with, or recovered from COVID-19 were included in the dataset. The repertoires were released in a freely available public database meant as a resource for research on the immune response to SARS-CoV-2. Samples came from the ongoing ImmuneRACE study (first 160 participants) plus 1,254 subjects from 6 global collaborators. Nearly every sample came with metadata listing a de-identified subject ID, COVID-19 status, age in years and sex. Where available, HLA class I and class II types were obtained from metadata supplied by the sample provider rather than from assay-based typing. Broader findings and caveats from the paper: How much clinical and demographic metadata was included differed by source and by participant, and the metadata was provided uncurated.

The immunoSEQ Assay, a bias-controlled multiplex PCR, was used to amplify TCRbeta CDR3 regions from genomic DNA. In the paper's pipeline: Nucleated cell counts per sample were estimated from amplification of reference gene primers within the assay. To quantify the absolute abundance of each unique TCRbeta CDR3 rearrangement, sequence reads were collapsed and filtered. For each sample, productive Simpson clonality was calculated by taking the square root of Simpson's diversity index across productive rearrangements. TCRdb provides this immuneACCESS table in a form limited to in-frame rearrangements. Some clones are lacking; in checked studies, under half of them reflect an unresolved V gene, and why the rest are absent is not known. V and J calls and clone size are as listed in that table; D and trimming were resolved from the DNA. The sample records approximately 170,000 clones, under 90% of which are singletons. The ten largest clones capture about 1.9% of the sample.

The specimen sequenced was peripheral blood. The V and J segments used are TRBV5-3 and TRBJ2-7; tentative D gene TRBD1, with 6 bases matching. Being an ORF, TRBV5-3 has a function that is uncertain. This receptor was taken from an elderly woman with acute or convalescent COVID-19. CDR3 protein: CARSGGEGEKAKRLTYEQYF. The nucleotide sequence reads TGTGCCAGAAGCGGGGGAGAGGGGGAAAAGGCCAAAAGGTTAACCTACGAGCAGTACTTC.